This TCR beta chain was identified in a study of cytotoxic CD8 clonotypes in ibrutinib-treated CLL. Repertoires were generated with immunoSEQ multiplex PCR, while TCRdb's copy carries only in-frame clones and drops some. The sample consists of under 300,000 clones, roughly three quarters of them appearing once. Germline CDR1 SGHNT, CDR2 YYREEE (reference sequence). Trimming cost V 0 bases and J 7 bases; bases outside gene matches: 6. CDR3 length: 15 residues. This sequence originates from a human donor with chronic lymphocytic leukemia. The J gene is TRBJ1-4, the V gene TRBV5-4; 7 bases are a match to TRBD1. Sequenced here: PBMCs, sampled at disease progression, from a patient treated with ibrutinib. CDR3 sequence (DNA): TGTGCCAGCAGCTTGGGAGGAGGGGGCAGTGAAAAACTGTTTTTT. Amino acids: CASSLGGGGSEKLFF.